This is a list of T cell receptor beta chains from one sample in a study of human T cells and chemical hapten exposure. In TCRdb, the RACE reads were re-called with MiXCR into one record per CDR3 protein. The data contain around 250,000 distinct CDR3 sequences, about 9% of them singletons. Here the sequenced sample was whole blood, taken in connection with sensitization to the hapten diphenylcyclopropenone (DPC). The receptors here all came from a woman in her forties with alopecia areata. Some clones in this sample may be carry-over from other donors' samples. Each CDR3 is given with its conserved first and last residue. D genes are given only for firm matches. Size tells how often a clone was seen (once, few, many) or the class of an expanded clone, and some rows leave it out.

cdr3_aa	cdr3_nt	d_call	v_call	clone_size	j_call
CASSSSDWWLGYF	TGTGCCAGCAGTTCCTCGGACTGGTGGCTAGGGTACTTC	-	TRBV28	many	TRBJ2-7
CASSLAEGEVREQFF	TGCGCCAGCAGCTTGGCCGAGGGAGAGGTTCGTGAGCAGTTCTTC	-	TRBV5-1	-	TRBJ2-1
CASSPLASSSYNEQFF	TGTGCCAGCAGCCCTCTAGCGTCGAGCTCCTACAATGAGCAGTTCTTC	-	TRBV12-3/TRBV12-4	few	TRBJ2-1
CASSQVGLAGRYEQYF	TGTGCCAGCAGCCAAGTAGGACTAGCGGGACGTTACGAGCAGTACTTC	TRBD2	TRBV3-1	-	TRBJ2-7
CASSPDRGGNTIYF	TGCGCCAGCAGCCCGGACAGGGGTGGAAACACCATATATTTT	TRBD1	TRBV5-1	many	TRBJ1-3
CASSPQGVGELFF	TGTGCCAGCAGTCCGCAAGGGGTCGGGGAGCTGTTTTTT	-	TRBV28	-	TRBJ2-2
CASSPGLAANEQFF	TGTGCCAGCAGCCCGGGACTAGCGGCTAATGAGCAGTTCTTC	TRBD2	TRBV3-1	few	TRBJ2-1
CASRVFDNSPLHF	TGTGCCAGCAGGGTGTTTGATAATTCACCCCTCCACTTT	-	TRBV12-3/TRBV12-4	-	TRBJ1-6
CASSQSAGTNQPQHF	TGCGCCAGCAGTCAATCGGCAGGGACTAATCAGCCCCAGCATTTT	-	TRBV23-1	few	TRBJ1-5
CSARDLSETQYF	TGCAGTGCTAGAGATCTATCGGAGACCCAGTACTTC	-	TRBV20-1	-	TRBJ2-5
CASSQAVSRSNQPQHF	TGTGCCAGCAGCCAAGCTGTTAGCAGGAGCAATCAGCCCCAGCATTTT	-	TRBV4-2	-	TRBJ1-5
CASSLMGLAGDGANVLTF	TGTGCCAGCAGTTTAATGGGACTAGCGGGAGATGGGGCCAACGTCCTGACTTTC	TRBD2	TRBV28	few	TRBJ2-6
CASSPGPSQETQYF	TGTGCCAGCAGCCCGGGACCGTCCCAAGAGACCCAGTACTTC	-	TRBV7-2	-	TRBJ2-5
CASSLGLAGENEQFF	TGTGCCAGCAGCTTAGGCTTAGCGGGAGAGAATGAGCAGTTCTTC	TRBD2	TRBV7-9	-	TRBJ2-1
CASSSLDKAYEQYF	TGTGCCAGCAGCTCACTGGACAAGGCCTACGAGCAGTACTTC	-	TRBV7-2	few	TRBJ2-7
CSAPGGVLDEQFF	TGCAGTGCCCCCGGGGGAGTTCTCGATGAGCAGTTCTTC	-	TRBV20-1	few	TRBJ2-1
CASSAPGGGSDTQYF	TGTGCCAGCAGTGCCCCAGGGGGCGGGTCAGATACGCAGTATTTT	TRBD1	TRBV28	few	TRBJ2-3
CASSYAEGLAGGRETQYF	TGTGCCAGCAGTTACGCCGAGGGGCTAGCGGGAGGACGGGAGACCCAGTACTTC	TRBD2	TRBV6-6	-	TRBJ2-5
CASSYNWAGEQYF	TGTGCCAGCAGTTATAATTGGGCCGGCGAGCAGTACTTC	-	TRBV6-2/TRBV6-3	-	TRBJ2-7
CASMRRLPSMADTQYF	TGTGCCAGTATGAGACGACTACCCTCAATGGCAGATACGCAGTATTTT	-	TRBV6-2/TRBV6-3	few	TRBJ2-3
CSAPGMKGELFF	TGCAGCGCACCCGGGATGAAGGGGGAGCTGTTTTTT	-	TRBV29-1	-	TRBJ2-2
CASRIPAGSNYGYTF	TGTGCCAGCAGGATCCCGGCGGGGTCTAACTATGGCTACACCTTC	-	TRBV28	-	TRBJ1-2
CASRPVYSGIGVDQPQHF	TGCGCCAGCAGACCCGTTTATTCGGGGATAGGAGTTGATCAGCCCCAGCATTTT	-	TRBV5-1	-	TRBJ1-5
CASTVAGSQRGPQHF	TGTGCCAGCACCGTAGCCGGGTCCCAACGTGGGCCCCAGCATTTT	-	TRBV28	-	TRBJ1-5
CASSSLLQGSGSPLHF	TGTGCCAGCAGTTCCCTTTTACAGGGAAGCGGTTCACCCCTCCACTTT	-	TRBV27	many	TRBJ1-6
CASSSFPQGRTPYNEQFF	TGTGCCAGCAGCTCATTCCCTCAGGGGAGGACCCCCTACAATGAGCAGTTCTTC	-	TRBV11-1	many	TRBJ2-1
CASSILGGNTYNEQFF	TGTGCCAGTAGTATTCTTGGCGGGAACACCTACAATGAGCAGTTCTTC	-	TRBV19	few	TRBJ2-1
CASSVAIGGVPPYEQYF	TGTGCCAGCAGCGTAGCGATCGGTGGAGTACCCCCCTACGAGCAGTACTTC	-	TRBV9	few	TRBJ2-7
CASSYSPGQETQYF	TGTGCCAGCAGTTACTCTCCCGGGCAGGAGACCCAGTACTTC	-	TRBV6-6	few	TRBJ2-5
CASSYRGNRAYDSPLHF	TGTGCCAGCAGTTATAGGGGGAACAGGGCTTATGATTCACCCCTCCACTTT	-	TRBV6-5	-	TRBJ1-6